This TCR beta chain came from a study of immune evolution from preneoplasia to lung adenocarcinoma. Study conclusions and caveats: Later-stage lesions appeared to have more T cells, more diversity, less clonality.

V dropped 1 base and J dropped 5; count of bases not matched to a gene: 5. Germline lookup yields CDR1 GTSNPN and CDR2 SVGIG (reference sequence). CDR3 length equals 16 residues. Repertoires were generated with immunoSEQ multiplex PCR, while TCRdb's copy carries only in-frame clones and drops some. The repertoire includes under 9,000 clones, over 65% of them detected once, and 8.5% to 9% sits in the top ten. Two lung cancer pathologists independently confirmed each histologic diagnosis. Macro-dissection enriched premalignant or tumor cells before nucleic acid extraction. A remark on this clone: No antigen is known for it.

The V gene is TRBV30, the J gene TRBJ2-3; 14 bases align to TRBD2. The sequenced material came from FFPE atypical adenomatous hyperplasia tissue from the lung. Subset given: atypical adenomatous hyperplasia (AAH), lung preneoplasia. This receptor was identified in a donor aged 70 or over with lung adenocarcinoma. Some clones in this sample may be carry-over from other donors' samples. The CDR3 here is CAWSAGTSGRIDTQYF. The CDR3 nucleotides are TGTGCCTGGAGTGCGGGGACTAGCGGGAGAATAGATACGCAGTATTTT.